This TCR beta chain is from a study of CD8+ T cells in alopecia areata. Broader study findings: Scalp lesions, especially in alopecia totalis/universalis, had higher clonality than normal scalp.

The germline V and J ends were trimmed by 0 bases and 8 bases, with 10 bases remaining between them. The CDR3 loop spans 13 amino acids. Germline values: CDR1 MNHEY, CDR2 SVGAGI. RNA was extracted and reverse transcribed into cDNA as the sequencing template. Using immunoSEQ multiplex PCR, the repertoire was profiled, and TCRdb retains in-frame clones only, with some absent. The data hold 110,000 to 150,000 clones, with around 62% observed a single time. This clone was recorded a few times. Its target is unknown. Material: CD8+ T cells sorted from blood. The chain carries TRBV6-5 and TRBJ1-2; D not resolved. The sequence was collected from a human donor in good health. The DNA of the CDR3 is TGTGCCAGCAGTTACTCGGGCCAACCGGGCTACACCTTC. It yields the protein CASSYSGQPGYTF.